These 31 T cell receptor beta chains were sequenced from one sample in a study of cytomegalovirus exposure and HLA in healthy donors. Both 60 Vbeta primers and 13 Jbeta primers went into the PCR. Sequencing used immunoSEQ multiplex PCR; TCRdb keeps in-frame clones, though not all of them. The table has fewer than 150,000 clones, approximately 71% seen once. The sequenced sample consisted of PBMCs. The origin of the receptors is a woman in her fifties or sixties in good health and CMV-seronegative.

The V and J genes are TRBV7-2 and TRBJ1-6, with a weak D call TRBD1 (6 bases). Between the trimmed V and J ends, which lost 2 bases and 5 bases, there was a span of 13 bases. The CDR3 extends over 16 amino acids. Germline CDR1 is SGHTA and CDR2 is FQGNSA. The CDR3 reads CASSLMRTANNSPLHF. The CDR3 DNA follows: TGTGCCAGCAGCTTAATGCGGACAGCAAATAATTCACCCCTCCACTTT.

J is TRBJ2-1 and V is TRBV5-6, with TRBD2 matching 7 bases. Germline CDR1 and CDR2: SGHDT and YYEEEE. The CDR3 sequence is 18 residues long. V was pared by 0 bases and J by 5 bases, with 14 bases of the junction left unmatched. The CDR3 region has the DNA TGTGCCAGCAGCTTGGGGTCCGGGACTATCAATATACACAATGAGCAGTTCTTC. This encodes CASSLGSGTINIHNEQFF.

The gene calls are TRBV7-9 and TRBJ2-7, with D maybe TRBD1 (6 bases). The CDR3 totals 15 residues. The germline CDR1 and CDR2 sequences are SEHNR and FQNEAQ (reference sequence). The ends were cut back, 5 bases at V and 5 bases at J, with 19 bases in the middle. The CDR3 reads CASSPRQGSKDEQYF. The CDR3 coding sequence is TGTGCCAGCAGCCCTCGTCAGGGGAGTAAGGACGAGCAGTACTTC.

The rearrangement links TRBV6-6 to TRBJ2-3; the D gene is possibly TRBD1 (6 bases). Per the germline V gene, CDR1 is MNHNY and CDR2 is SVGAGI (reference sequence). Trimming stripped 2 bases from V and 5 bases from J, with 11 bases between. CDR3 length: 14 residues. CDR3 loop: CASSYPTGQDTQYF. The CDR3, as DNA: TGTGCCAGCAGTTACCCCACAGGGCAAGATACGCAGTATTTT.

This chain joins TRBV6-6 and TRBJ2-3; tentatively, D is TRBD2 (5 bases). Germline V lookup: CDR1 MNHNY, CDR2 SVGAGI (reference sequence). This CDR3 is 15 amino acids long. Trimming stripped 6 bases from V and 4 bases from J, with 17 bases between. The CDR3 loop reads CASSSSGTSADTQYF. DNA of the CDR3: TGTGCCAGCAGCAGCTCCGGCACTAGTGCAGATACGCAGTATTTT.

In this sample, this clone turned up a few times. This rearrangement joins TRBV7-2 to TRBJ1-5, with a weak D call TRBD1 (5 bases). Per the germline V gene, CDR1 is SGHTA and CDR2 is FQGNSA. The CDR3 runs to 13 residues. The V and J ends lost 7 bases and 6 bases respectively, with 13 bases between them. CDR3 protein: CASTEAGGQPQHF. CDR3 in DNA: TGTGCCAGCACCGAAGCGGGGGGTCAGCCCCAGCATTTT.

Here the CDR3 DNA reads TGTGCCAGCAACTCCCAGGGGGCCCATTCACCCCTCCACTTT. It specifies CASNSQGAHSPLHF. The V and J genes are TRBV28 and TRBJ1-6, with 8 bases fitting TRBD1. The CDR3 spans 14 residues. CDR1 MDHEN and CDR2 SYDVKM come from the germline V gene. The J segment lost 8 bases and the V segment lost 7 bases, leaving 7 bases of the junction unmatched.

The genes are TRBV5-5 and TRBJ2-7; TRBD1 aligns across 7 bases. V gave up 3 bases and J gave up 1 base; unmatched junction bases: 1. CDR1 and CDR2 from the germline V gene are SGHKS and YYEKEE (reference sequence). This CDR3 is 13 amino acids long. The CDR3 bases are TGTGCCAGCAGCTGGACAGGTTCCTACGAGCAGTACTTC. Translated, it gives CASSWTGSYEQYF.

The genes are TRBV7-2 and TRBJ2-7; 8 bases are shared with TRBD2. Germline V lookup: CDR1 SGHTA, CDR2 FQGNSA. This CDR3 is built from 15 residues. V lost 6 bases to trimming and J lost 0 bases; unmatched junction nucleotides: 7. The CDR3 protein is CASRQRGGLSYEQYF. In DNA, the CDR3 is TGTGCCAGCAGGCAGCGCGGGGGGCTCTCCTACGAGCAGTACTTC. Supplemented by reference TRBV7-2 and TRBJ2-7, the full variable domain reads GAGVSQSPSNKVTEKGKDVELRCDPISGHTALYWYRQSLGQGLEFLIYFQGNSAPDKSGLPSDRFSAERTGGSVSTLTIQRTQQEDSAVYLCASRQRGGLSYEQYFGPGTRLTVT.

The chain combines TRBV9 with TRBJ1-6; TRBD1 matches 12 bases. V dropped 0 bases and J dropped 10; count of bases not matched to a gene: 2. CDR1 and CDR2 from the germline V gene are SGDLS and YYNGEE. The CDR3 is 15 amino acids. The CDR3 sequence is CASSVEGTGGSPLHF. CDR3 coding DNA: TGTGCCAGCAGCGTAGAGGGGACAGGGGGCTCACCCCTCCACTTT.

The rearrangement joins TRBV7-9 to TRBJ1-2; unclear D gene. The V end was cut by 2 bases, the J end by 3 bases, with 10 bases between. The CDR3 has 14 amino acids. CDR1 and CDR2 from the germline V gene are SEHNR and FQNEAQ (reference sequence). CDR3 amino acids: CASSLNSGDYGYTF. DNA of the CDR3: TGTGCCAGCAGCTTAAATTCCGGGGACTATGGCTACACCTTC.

This clone was recorded a few times. This chain links TRBV4-1 with TRBJ1-4; tentative D call: TRBD1 (5 bases). The CDR3 is made up of 14 amino acids. Trimming removed 0 bases at V and 8 bases at J, with 10 bases between. Germline V gene data show CDR1 as MGHRA and CDR2 as YSYEKL. The CDR3 spells CASSQDRVREKLFF. In nucleotides, the CDR3 is TGCGCCAGCAGCCAAGACAGGGTTCGGGAAAAACTGTTTTTT.

V usage is TRBV5-6 and J usage is TRBJ2-2; tentatively, D is TRBD1 (6 bases). The CDR3 runs to 17 residues. Per germline, CDR1 SGHDT and CDR2 YYEEEE. The ends were cut back, 0 bases at V and 6 bases at J, with 18 bases in the middle. The CDR3: CASSLGFNRANPGELFF. Here the CDR3 DNA reads TGTGCCAGCAGCTTGGGTTTTAACAGGGCTAACCCCGGGGAGCTGTTTTTT.

As concerns this clone: Given the absence of the conserved phenylalanine or tryptophan at the CDR3 end, a read error is likely. This chain uses TRBV6-5 with TRBJ1-2; a possible D gene is TRBD1 (6 bases). The CDR3 runs 14 residues. Deletions cut 8 bases from V and 7 bases from J, with 20 bases between. Germline-derived CDR1 and CDR2 are MNHEY and SVGAGI. The CDR3 sequence: CASRKQGSLIGYTL. The CDR3 bases are TGTGCCAGCCGCAAACAGGGTAGTCTTATTGGCTACACCCTC.

J is TRBJ2-3 and V is TRBV27; 7 nucleotides match TRBD2. Germline V gives CDR1 MNHEY, CDR2 SMNVEV (reference sequence). CDR3 length: 14 residues. With V trimmed by 5 bases and J by 0 bases, 2 bases remained unmatched. Here the CDR3 reads CASSRGGSTDTQYF. CDR3 in DNA: TGTGCCAGCAGTCGCGGGGGAAGCACAGATACGCAGTATTTT.

This clone was picked up a small number of times. CDR3: CASSQGHKNTEAFF. As DNA, the CDR3 is TGTGCCAGCAGTCAAGGACATAAGAACACTGAAGCTTTCTTT. The J gene is TRBJ1-1, the V gene TRBV6-6; tentatively, D is TRBD1 (5 bases). The CDR3 is 14 amino acids. V lost 5 bases and J 1 base, leaving 11 bases between the germline ends. Germline values: CDR1 MNHNY, CDR2 SVGAGI (reference sequence).

A note on this clone: In the same sample, other DNA sequences code for this CDR3. V usage is TRBV5-4 and J usage is TRBJ2-5; 8 bases map to TRBD2. J gave up 3 bases and V 1 base, and 5 bases lay outside the gene matches. The CDR3 extends over 15 amino acids. Germline V gene data show CDR1 as SGHNT and CDR2 as YYREEE (reference sequence). The CDR3 coding sequence is TGTGCCAGCAGCTTGACTAGCGGTGGGGAAGAGACCCAGTACTTC. As protein: CASSLTSGGEETQYF.

The chain combines TRBV15 with TRBJ1-2; the D is unclear. The CDR3 has 15 amino acids. Germline V gene data show CDR1 as LNHNV and CDR2 as YYDKDF (reference sequence). V lost 2 bases to trimming and J lost 1 base, with 11 bases between them. The CDR3 protein is CATSRPSGDNYGYTF. The CDR3 DNA is TGTGCCACCAGCAGACCCTCCGGAGATAACTATGGCTACACCTTC.

The gene calls are TRBV5-5 and TRBJ2-3; no firm D call. Trimming stripped 7 bases from V and 6 bases from J, with 9 bases between. The CDR3 is made up of 11 amino acids. Germline assignment: CDR1 SGHKS and CDR2 YYEKEE (reference sequence). CDR3 amino acids: CASGLRDTQYF. The CDR3 DNA is TGTGCCAGCGGCCTGAGGGATACGCAGTATTTT.

The sample holds a few counts of this clone. The chain is built from TRBV7-3 and TRBJ2-1; possibly TRBD2 for D (6 bases). The CDR3 spans 14 residues. V lost 5 bases to trimming and J lost 6 bases, with 14 bases between them. Germline CDR1 and CDR2: SGHTA and FQGTGA. The DNA of the CDR3 is TGTGCCAGCAGCCCCCCCGGGGGATTCAATGAGCAGTTCTTC. Translation gives CASSPPGGFNEQFF.

The genes are TRBV9 and TRBJ2-1; maybe TRBD1 (5 bases). Between the trimmed V and J ends, which lost 0 bases and 4 bases, there was a span of 11 bases. The CDR3 loop spans 15 amino acids. CDR1 is SGDLS, CDR2 YYNGEE, per germline. The CDR3 DNA reads as TGTGCCAGCAGCGTAGCAGGGTTGGCGTACAATGAGCAGTTCTTC. This encodes CASSVAGLAYNEQFF.

The chain is built from TRBV6-5 and TRBJ2-1, with 8 nucleotides matching TRBD2. Germline V lookup: CDR1 MNHEY, CDR2 SVGAGI. CDR3 size: 14 residues. The V segment lost 7 bases and the J segment 9 bases; nucleotides outside the gene matches: 11. CDR3 sequence (DNA): TGTGCCAGCACCCCCCACGGGGGGGCCGCTGAGCAGTTCTTC. It is translated as CASTPHGGAAEQFF.

The genes are TRBV25-1 and TRBJ1-1; unclear D gene. Trimming pared 5 bases from V and 4 bases from J, leaving 11 bases between. The CDR3 totals 13 residues. Germline V gene lookup returns CDR1 MGHDK and CDR2 SYGVNS. Here the CDR3 reads CASSLGEATEAFF. The CDR3 bases are TGTGCCAGCAGTTTGGGTGAGGCCACTGAAGCTTTCTTT.

V gene TRBV11-3 combines with J gene TRBJ2-2; D unclear. Per germline, CDR1 SGHNT and CDR2 YENEEA. CDR3 length: 16 amino acids. V lost 1 base, J lost 0 bases, and 9 bases lay in between. Here the CDR3 DNA reads TGTGCCAGCAGCTTAGCTCCTCTCCCGAACACCGGGGAGCTGTTTTTT. Amino acids: CASSLAPLPNTGELFF.

The chain joins TRBV7-3 to TRBJ2-3; tentatively, D is TRBD2 (7 bases). CDR3 length: 15 amino acids. V lost 5 bases, J lost 0 bases, and 12 bases lay in between. The germline CDR1 and CDR2 sequences are SGHTA and FQGTGA. The CDR3 DNA reads as TGTGCCAGCAGCCAACGGGGGGCTAGCACAGATACGCAGTATTTT. Translation gives CASSQRGASTDTQYF. Complete variable domain (other parts from reference TRBV7-3 and TRBJ2-3): GAGVSQTPSNKVTEKGKYVELRCDPISGHTALYWYRQSLGQGPEFLIYFQGTGAADDSGLPNDRFFAVRPEGSVSTLKIQRTERGDSAVYLCASSQRGASTDTQYFGPGTRLTVL.

V usage is TRBV29-1 and J usage is TRBJ1-2; D remains ambiguous. V lost 0 bases to trimming and J lost 3 bases, with 8 bases between them. This CDR3 contains 13 residues. The germline V gene encodes CDR1 SQVTM and CDR2 ANQGSEA. The chain's CDR3 is CSVEERGYYGYTF. CDR3 nucleotide sequence: TGCAGCGTTGAAGAAAGAGGGTACTATGGCTACACCTTC.

This sequence joins TRBV6-5 and TRBJ2-1; D not resolved. Between the trimmed V and J ends, which lost 8 bases and 6 bases, there was a span of 8 bases. CDR1 MNHEY and CDR2 SVGAGI come from the germline V gene. The CDR3 runs 11 residues. The CDR3 coding sequence is TGTGCCAGCCTGACTGCCAATGAGCAGTTCTTC. It codes for CASLTANEQFF.

The chain employs TRBV27 and TRBJ1-6; D is unclear. The V end was cut by 5 bases, the J end by 2 bases, with 7 bases between. This CDR3 comprises 14 residues. From germline, CDR1 is MNHEY and CDR2 SMNVEV (reference sequence). The CDR3 loop reads CASSPSAYNSPLHF. The DNA for the CDR3 is TGTGCCAGCAGTCCCTCGGCCTATAATTCACCCCTCCACTTT.

The chain links TRBV7-8 to TRBJ1-3, with D tentatively TRBD1 (5 bases). CDR1 and CDR2 from the germline V gene are SGHVS and FQNEAQ. V lost 5 bases and J 0 bases, leaving 11 bases between the germline ends. This CDR3 has 15 amino acids. The CDR3 nucleotides are TGTGCCAGCAGCGAGGGACTTACCTCTGGAAACACCATATATTTT. This encodes CASSEGLTSGNTIYF.

The V gene is TRBV5-1, the J gene TRBJ1-1; perhaps TRBD1 as D (5 bases). This CDR3 is 15 amino acids long. Germline CDR1 is SGHRS and CDR2 is YFSETQ. V lost 4 bases and J lost 6, with 19 bases in between. The CDR3, as DNA: TGCGCCAGCAGCCCGGGAGGGGCTGAGACACCTGAAGCTTTCTTT. Protein sequence: CASSPGGAETPEAFF.

This clone was detected a few times. This chain links TRBV6-1 with TRBJ1-1; D is possibly TRBD1 (5 bases). Germline V gene lookup returns CDR1 MNHNS and CDR2 SASEGT. With 7 bases removed from V and 5 bases from J, the gap between germline ends came to 20 bases. The CDR3 totals 15 residues. CDR3 coding DNA: TGTGCCAGCACCCCCTTCATTGGAGGGGAAACTGAAGCTTTCTTT. Translation: CASTPFIGGETEAFF.